A selection of T cell receptor beta chains follows, all from one sample in a study of CD8 T cells in Susac syndrome. TCRdb re-analysed the immunoSEQ multiplex PCR reads in MiXCR, keeping a single row per CDR3 protein. The sample has under 200,000 distinct CDR3 sequences; roughly 90% are singletons. Material for sequencing was CD4+ T cells from PBMCs. Every receptor here comes from a human donor with Susac syndrome. Each CDR3 is given with its conserved first and last residue. Fields, in order: D gene, J gene, clone size, CDR3 length, V gene, CDR3 protein, CDR3 DNA. The D gene is left open where the match is weak. Clone size appears in some rows only: once, few, many, or a class for an expanded clone.

NA | TRBJ2-2 | NA | 14 | TRBV20-1 | CSATDGGWTGELFF | TGCAGTGCTACCGACGGGGGTTGGACCGGGGAGCTGTTTTTT
TRBD2 | TRBJ2-5 | NA | 15 | TRBV30 | CAWSVFRTSKETQYF | TGTGCCTGGAGTGTCTTCCGGACTAGCAAAGAGACCCAGTACTTC
TRBD1 | TRBJ2-5 | NA | 15 | TRBV6-6 | CASKKQGAGQETQYF | TGTGCCAGCAAAAAACAGGGGGCTGGACAAGAGACCCAGTACTTC
NA | TRBJ1-1 | NA | 15 | TRBV5-4 | CASSLGGFAGTEAFF | TGTGCCAGCAGCTTGGGAGGTTTCGCGGGGACTGAAGCTTTCTTT
NA | TRBJ2-7 | once | 13 | TRBV5-1 | CASMVGGRGEQYF | TGCGCCAGCATGGTGGGGGGTCGGGGTGAGCAGTACTTC
TRBD1 | TRBJ2-1 | NA | 15 | TRBV5-1 | CASSPGQGFYNEQFF | TGCGCCAGCAGCCCCGGACAGGGCTTCTACAATGAGCAGTTCTTC
NA | TRBJ1-1 | NA | 15 | TRBV20-1 | CSARAGQFMNTEAFF | TGCAGTGCTAGAGCCGGACAGTTTATGAACACTGAAGCTTTCTTT
NA | TRBJ2-3 | NA | 16 | TRBV30 | CAWTQGWGEGTDTQYF | TGTGCCTGGACTCAGGGGTGGGGAGAGGGCACAGATACGCAGTATTTT
NA | TRBJ1-3 | NA | 15 | TRBV9 | CASSFMGVLGNTIYF | TGTGCCAGCAGCTTCATGGGGGTTCTAGGAAACACCATATATTTT
NA | TRBJ2-7 | NA | 13 | TRBV3-1 | CASSQDRNYEQYF | TGTGCCAGCAGCCAAGACAGAAACTACGAGCAGTACTTC
NA | TRBJ2-7 | NA | 20 | TRBV11-1 | CASSPILPGHQYNSGYEQYF | TGTGCCAGCAGCCCCATCCTACCGGGCCACCAATATAATTCCGGCTACGAGCAGTACTTC
NA | TRBJ2-1 | NA | 13 | TRBV2 | CASSQNYLDEQFF | TGTGCCAGCAGCCAAAACTACCTCGATGAGCAGTTCTTC
TRBD1 | TRBJ1-3 | NA | 14 | TRBV20-1 | CSARTGGSENTIYF | TGCAGTGCTAGGACAGGGGGGTCTGAAAACACCATATATTTT
TRBD1 | TRBJ1-4 | few | 14 | TRBV3-1 | CASSPGTENEKLFF | TGTGCCAGCAGTCCCGGGACAGAGAATGAAAAACTGTTTTTT
NA | TRBJ1-5 | NA | 14 | TRBV12-3/TRBV12-4 | CASSLADSNQPQHF | TGTGCCAGCAGTTTAGCTGATAGCAATCAGCCCCAGCATTTT
TRBD1 | TRBJ1-5 | NA | 15 | TRBV12-3/TRBV12-4 | CASSGRGQGNQPQHF | TGTGCCAGCAGTGGGAGGGGACAGGGGAATCAGCCCCAGCATTTT
NA | TRBJ2-3 | once | 15 | TRBV7-9 | CTSSFKVQGPDTQYF | TGTACCAGCAGCTTCAAGGTACAGGGCCCAGATACGCAGTATTTT
TRBD2 | TRBJ2-1 | NA | 16 | TRBV5-4 | CASSLEGTSSYNEQFF | TGTGCCAGCAGCTTGGAGGGGACTAGCTCCTACAATGAGCAGTTCTTC
NA | TRBJ1-3 | NA | 15 | TRBV18 | CASSPQHFSGNTIYF | TGTGCCAGCTCACCACAGCATTTCTCTGGAAACACCATATATTTT
NA | TRBJ2-7 | NA | 15 | TRBV15 | CATSRDLGRLPEQYF | TGTGCCACCAGCAGAGATCTGGGACGACTCCCCGAGCAGTACTTC
TRBD2 | TRBJ2-1 | few | 15 | TRBV12-3/TRBV12-4 | CASSLVSGGYNEQFF | TGTGCCAGCAGTTTAGTTAGCGGGGGTTACAATGAGCAGTTCTTC
NA | TRBJ1-2 | few | 15 | TRBV9 | CASSSRDILMYGYTF | TGTGCCAGCAGCTCCAGGGACATACTCATGTATGGCTACACCTTC
NA | TRBJ2-7 | NA | 14 | TRBV2 | CASSKTVTTYEQYF | TGTGCCAGCAGTAAGACAGTCACTACCTACGAGCAGTACTTC
TRBD1 | TRBJ2-2 | NA | 16 | TRBV5-5 | CASSLGQGLDRGELFF | TGTGCCAGCAGCCTCGGACAGGGTCTGGACCGAGGGGAGCTGTTTTTT
TRBD2 | TRBJ2-7 | NA | 18 | TRBV2 | CASGGRRGGSFSSYEQYF | TGTGCCAGCGGGGGTCGGCGCGGGGGGAGCTTCAGCTCCTACGAGCAGTACTTC
NA | TRBJ1-5 | NA | 15 | TRBV28 | CASSLGGTNNQPQHF | TGTGCCAGCAGTTTAGGGGGGACCAACAATCAGCCCCAGCATTTT
NA | TRBJ2-7 | NA | 16 | TRBV3-1 | CASSPVGGGSTYEQYF | TGTGCCAGCAGCCCTGTTGGTGGCGGGTCAACCTACGAGCAGTACTTC
NA | TRBJ1-2 | once | 15 | TRBV4-2 | CASSQDFGGNYGYTF | TGTGCCAGCAGCCAAGATTTCGGGGGGAACTATGGCTACACCTTC
NA | TRBJ1-1 | NA | 13 | TRBV12-3/TRBV12-4 | CASSLMGRTEAFF | TGTGCCAGCAGTTTGATGGGGAGGACTGAAGCTTTCTTT
NA | TRBJ2-7 | NA | 13 | TRBV20-1 | CSASLQESYEQYF | TGCAGTGCTAGCCTGCAGGAATCCTACGAGCAGTACTTC
NA | TRBJ2-3 | NA | 14 | TRBV7-3 | CASSLMGTQGTQYF | TGTGCCAGCAGCTTAATGGGGACTCAGGGTACGCAGTATTTT
TRBD1 | TRBJ1-3 | NA | 17 | TRBV7-9 | CASSLTKKGQSGNTIYF | TGTGCCAGCAGCTTAACCAAAAAGGGACAGTCTGGTAACACCATATATTTT
TRBD2 | TRBJ2-5 | NA | 15 | TRBV2 | CASSVASGGQETQYF | TGTGCCAGCAGTGTCGCTAGCGGGGGGCAAGAGACCCAGTACTTC
TRBD1 | TRBJ1-2 | NA | 15 | TRBV28 | CAIAGVGGGNYGYTF | TGTGCCATAGCAGGTGTAGGGGGCGGTAACTATGGCTACACCTTC
NA | TRBJ1-1 | NA | 15 | TRBV5-1 | CASSFGRNLNTEAFF | TGCGCCAGCAGCTTTGGACGGAACCTGAACACTGAAGCTTTCTTT
NA | TRBJ1-6 | once | 14 | TRBV30 | CAWTRGGRSSPLHF | TGTGCCTGGACTCGAGGGGGGCGAAGTTCACCCCTCCACTTT
NA | TRBJ1-5 | once | 14 | TRBV18 | CASSTRGGSQPQHF | TGTGCCAGCTCAACACGAGGGGGAAGTCAGCCCCAGCATTTT
TRBD2 | TRBJ2-7 | once | 15 | TRBV4-2 | CASSQDLAGAYEQYF | TGTGCCAGCAGCCAAGATCTCGCGGGAGCCTACGAGCAGTACTTC
NA | TRBJ1-5 | NA | 12 | TRBV12-3/TRBV12-4 | CASSLAYQPQHF | TGTGCCAGCAGTTTAGCGTATCAGCCCCAGCATTTT
TRBD1 | TRBJ2-5 | NA | 15 | TRBV10-2 | CASSFQGAGGETQYF | TGCGCCAGCAGTTTCCAGGGGGCTGGGGGGGAGACCCAGTACTTC
NA | TRBJ1-5 | NA | 14 | TRBV3-1 | CASSHGGSNQPQHF | TGTGCCAGCAGCCACGGGGGTAGCAATCAGCCCCAGCATTTT
TRBD1 | TRBJ1-1 | NA | 16 | TRBV5-5 | CASRTSSQGQGTEAFF | TGTGCCAGCAGAACCTCCAGCCAAGGACAGGGGACTGAAGCTTTCTTT
NA | TRBJ2-7 | NA | 17 | TRBV18 | CASSPQNQGTFSYEQYF | TGTGCCAGCTCACCGCAGAACCAGGGAACTTTCTCCTACGAGCAGTACTTC
NA | TRBJ2-6 | NA | 14 | TRBV27 | CATRHTSGANVLTF | TGTGCCACCAGGCATACCTCTGGGGCCAACGTCCTGACTTTC
TRBD1 | TRBJ2-2 | NA | 16 | TRBV2 | CASSITGTANTGKLFF | TGTGCCAGCAGCATCACCGGGACAGCGAACACCGGGAAGCTGTTTTTT